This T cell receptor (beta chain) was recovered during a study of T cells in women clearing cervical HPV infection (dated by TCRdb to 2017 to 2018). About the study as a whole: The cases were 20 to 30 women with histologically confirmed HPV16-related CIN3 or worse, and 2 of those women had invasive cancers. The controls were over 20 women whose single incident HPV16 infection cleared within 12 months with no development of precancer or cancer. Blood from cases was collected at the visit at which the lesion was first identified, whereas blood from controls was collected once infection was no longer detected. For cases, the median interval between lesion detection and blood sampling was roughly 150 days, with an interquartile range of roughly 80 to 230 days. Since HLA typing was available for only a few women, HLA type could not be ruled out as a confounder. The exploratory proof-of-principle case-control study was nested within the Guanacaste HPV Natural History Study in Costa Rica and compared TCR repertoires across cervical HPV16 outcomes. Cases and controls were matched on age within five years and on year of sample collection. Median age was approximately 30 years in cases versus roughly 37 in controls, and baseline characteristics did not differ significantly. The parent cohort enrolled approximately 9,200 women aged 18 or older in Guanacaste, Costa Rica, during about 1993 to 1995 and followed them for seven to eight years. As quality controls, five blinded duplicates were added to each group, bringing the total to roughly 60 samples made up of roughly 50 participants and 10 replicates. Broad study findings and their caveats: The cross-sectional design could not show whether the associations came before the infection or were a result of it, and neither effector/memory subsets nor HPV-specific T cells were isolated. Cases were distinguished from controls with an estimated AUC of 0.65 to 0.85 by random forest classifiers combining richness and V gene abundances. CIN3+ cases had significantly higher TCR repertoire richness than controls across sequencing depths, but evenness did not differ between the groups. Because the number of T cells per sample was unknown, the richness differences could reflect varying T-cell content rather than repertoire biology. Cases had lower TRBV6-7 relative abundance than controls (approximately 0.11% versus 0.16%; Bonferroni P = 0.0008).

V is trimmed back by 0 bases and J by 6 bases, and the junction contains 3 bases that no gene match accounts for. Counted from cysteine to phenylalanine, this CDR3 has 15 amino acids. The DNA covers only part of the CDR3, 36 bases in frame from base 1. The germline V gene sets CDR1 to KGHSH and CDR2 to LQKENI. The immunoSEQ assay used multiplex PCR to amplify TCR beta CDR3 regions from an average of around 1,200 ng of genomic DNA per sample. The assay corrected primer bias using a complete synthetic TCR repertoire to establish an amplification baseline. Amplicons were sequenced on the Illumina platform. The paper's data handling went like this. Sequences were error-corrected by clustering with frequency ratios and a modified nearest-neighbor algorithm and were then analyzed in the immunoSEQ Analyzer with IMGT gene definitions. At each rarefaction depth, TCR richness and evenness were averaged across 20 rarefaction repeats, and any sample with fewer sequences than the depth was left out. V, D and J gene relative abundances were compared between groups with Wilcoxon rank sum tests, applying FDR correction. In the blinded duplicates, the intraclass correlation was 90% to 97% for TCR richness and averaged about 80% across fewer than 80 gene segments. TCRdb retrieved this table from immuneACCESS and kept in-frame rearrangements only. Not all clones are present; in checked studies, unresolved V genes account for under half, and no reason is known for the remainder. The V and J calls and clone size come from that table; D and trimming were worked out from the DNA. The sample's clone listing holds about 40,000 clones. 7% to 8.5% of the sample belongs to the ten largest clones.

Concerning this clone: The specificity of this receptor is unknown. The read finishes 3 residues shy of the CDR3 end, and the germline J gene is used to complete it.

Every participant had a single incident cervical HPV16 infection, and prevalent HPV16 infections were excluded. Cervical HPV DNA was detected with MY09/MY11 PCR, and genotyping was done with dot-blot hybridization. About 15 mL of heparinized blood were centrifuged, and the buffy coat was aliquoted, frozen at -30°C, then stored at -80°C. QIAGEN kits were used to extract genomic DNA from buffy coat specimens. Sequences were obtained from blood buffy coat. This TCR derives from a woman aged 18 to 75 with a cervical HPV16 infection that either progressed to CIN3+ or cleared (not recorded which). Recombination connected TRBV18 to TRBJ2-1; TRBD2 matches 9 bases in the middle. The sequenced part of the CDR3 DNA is TGTGCCAGCTCACCACCTAGCGGGGGTCCCAATGAG. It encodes CASSPPSGGPNE. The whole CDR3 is CASSPPSGGPNEQFF. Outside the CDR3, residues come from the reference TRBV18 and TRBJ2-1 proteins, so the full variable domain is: NAGVMQNPRHLVRRRGQEARLRCSPMKGHSHVYWYRQLPEEGLKFMVYLQKENIIDESGMPKERFSAEFPKEGPSILRIQQVVRGDSAAYFCASSPPSGGPNEQFFGPGTRLTVL.